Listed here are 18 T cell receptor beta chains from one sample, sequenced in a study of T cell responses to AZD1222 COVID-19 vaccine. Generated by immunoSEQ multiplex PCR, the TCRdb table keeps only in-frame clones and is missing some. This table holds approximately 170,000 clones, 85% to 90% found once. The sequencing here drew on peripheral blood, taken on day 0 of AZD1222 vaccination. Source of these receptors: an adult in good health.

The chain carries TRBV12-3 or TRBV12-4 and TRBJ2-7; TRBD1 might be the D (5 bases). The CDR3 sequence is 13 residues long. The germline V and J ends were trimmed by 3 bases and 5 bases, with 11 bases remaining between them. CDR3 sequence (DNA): TGTGCCAGCAGTTTTTCCATGGGGCACGAGCAGTACGTC. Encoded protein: CASSFSMGHEQYV.

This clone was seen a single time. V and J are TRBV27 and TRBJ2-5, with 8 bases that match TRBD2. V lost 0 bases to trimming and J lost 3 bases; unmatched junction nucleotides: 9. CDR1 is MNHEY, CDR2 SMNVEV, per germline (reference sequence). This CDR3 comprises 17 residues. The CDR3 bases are TGTGCCAGCAGTTTATCGCTTCAGACTAGCGCCAAAGAGACCCAGTACTTC. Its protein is CASSLSLQTSAKETQYF.

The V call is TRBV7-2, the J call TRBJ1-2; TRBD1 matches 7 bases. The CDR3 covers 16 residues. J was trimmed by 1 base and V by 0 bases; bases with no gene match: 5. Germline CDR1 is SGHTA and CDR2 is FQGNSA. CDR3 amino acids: CASSLATGAYNYGYTF. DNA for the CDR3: TGTGCCAGCAGCTTAGCTACAGGGGCGTATAACTATGGCTACACCTTC. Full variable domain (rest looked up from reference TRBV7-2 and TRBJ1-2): GAGVSQSPSNKVTEKGKDVELRCDPISGHTALYWYRQSLGQGLEFLIYFQGNSAPDKSGLPSDRFSAERTGGSVSTLTIQRTQQEDSAVYLCASSLATGAYNYGYTFGSGTRLTVV.

The CDR3 DNA reads as TGTGCCATCAGTCCTACAGGGACGTCAAGACAGCCCCAGCATTTT. Residues: CAISPTGTSRQPQHF. The chain joins TRBV10-3 to TRBJ1-5, with D possibly matching TRBD1 (6 bases). Germline CDR1 is ENHRY and CDR2 is SYGVKD. V lost 5 bases, J lost 7 bases, and 18 bases lay in between. This CDR3 contains 15 residues.

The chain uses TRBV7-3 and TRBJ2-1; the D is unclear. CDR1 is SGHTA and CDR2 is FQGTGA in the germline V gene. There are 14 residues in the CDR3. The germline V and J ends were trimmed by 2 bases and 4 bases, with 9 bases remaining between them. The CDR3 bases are TGTGCCAGCAGCTTAGGTTTAGAGTACAATGAGCAGTTCTTC. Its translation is CASSLGLEYNEQFF.

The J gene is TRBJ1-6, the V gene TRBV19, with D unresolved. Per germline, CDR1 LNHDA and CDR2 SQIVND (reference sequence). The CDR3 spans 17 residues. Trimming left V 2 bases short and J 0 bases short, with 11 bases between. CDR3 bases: TGTGCCAGTAGTATAATGATATCAGGCTCCTATAATTCACCCCTCCACTTT. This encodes CASSIMISGSYNSPLHF. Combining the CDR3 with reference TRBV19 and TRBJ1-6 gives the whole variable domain DGGITQSPKYLFRKEGQNVTLSCEQNLNHDAMYWYRQDPGQGLRLIYYSQIVNDFQKGDIAEGYSVSREKKESFPLTVTSAQKNPTAFYLCASSIMISGSYNSPLHFGNGTRLTVT.

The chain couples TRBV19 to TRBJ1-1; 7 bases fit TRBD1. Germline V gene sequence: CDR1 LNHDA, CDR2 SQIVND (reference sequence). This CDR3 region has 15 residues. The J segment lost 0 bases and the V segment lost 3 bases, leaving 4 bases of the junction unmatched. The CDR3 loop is CASSMRDRMNTEAFF. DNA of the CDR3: TGTGCCAGTAGTATGAGGGACAGAATGAACACTGAAGCTTTCTTT. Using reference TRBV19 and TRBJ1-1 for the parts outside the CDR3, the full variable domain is DGGITQSPKYLFRKEGQNVTLSCEQNLNHDAMYWYRQDPGQGLRLIYYSQIVNDFQKGDIAEGYSVSREKKESFPLTVTSAQKNPTAFYLCASSMRDRMNTEAFFGQGTRLTVV.

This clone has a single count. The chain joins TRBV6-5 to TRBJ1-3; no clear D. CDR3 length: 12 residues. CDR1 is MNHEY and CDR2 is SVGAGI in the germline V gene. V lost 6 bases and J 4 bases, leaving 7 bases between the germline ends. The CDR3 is CASRGGGNTIYF. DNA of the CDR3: TGTGCCAGCAGAGGTGGAGGAAACACCATATATTTT.

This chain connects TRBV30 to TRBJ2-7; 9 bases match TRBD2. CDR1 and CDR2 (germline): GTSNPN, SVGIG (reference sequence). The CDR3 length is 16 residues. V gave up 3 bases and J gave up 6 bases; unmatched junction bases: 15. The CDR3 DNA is TGTGCCTGGAGGGGCACCCCGGGACTAGCCGGTGCCGAGCAGTACTTC. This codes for CAWRGTPGLAGAEQYF.

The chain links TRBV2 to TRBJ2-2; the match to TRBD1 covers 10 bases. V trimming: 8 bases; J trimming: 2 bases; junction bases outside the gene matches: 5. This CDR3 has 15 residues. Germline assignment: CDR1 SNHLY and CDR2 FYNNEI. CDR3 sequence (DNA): TGTGCCAGCTCCGGACAGGGGGTCAACACCGGGGAGCTGTTTTTT. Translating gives CASSGQGVNTGELFF.

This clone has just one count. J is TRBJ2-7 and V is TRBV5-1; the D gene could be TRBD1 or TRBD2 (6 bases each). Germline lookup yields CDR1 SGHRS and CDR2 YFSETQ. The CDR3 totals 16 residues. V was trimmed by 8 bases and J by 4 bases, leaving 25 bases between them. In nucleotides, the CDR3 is TGCGCCAGTTCGGGGCGGGGTCCGCGGACAGTTTACGAGCAGTACGTC. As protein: CASSGRGPRTVYEQYV.

The CDR3 nucleotides read TGTGCCAGCAGTTCGACCGGGCGAGGCCATGGCTACACCTTC. Its protein is CASSSTGRGHGYTF. The V call is TRBV27, the J call TRBJ1-2; D is undetermined. Per germline, CDR1 MNHEY and CDR2 SMNVEV (reference sequence). V lost 4 bases and J lost 6, with 15 bases in between. The CDR3 length is 14 residues.

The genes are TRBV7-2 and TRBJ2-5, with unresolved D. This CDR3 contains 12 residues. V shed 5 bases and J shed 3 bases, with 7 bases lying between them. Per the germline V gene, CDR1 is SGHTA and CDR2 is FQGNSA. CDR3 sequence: CASSPSKETQYF. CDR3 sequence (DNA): TGTGCCAGCAGCCCGAGTAAAGAGACCCAGTACTTC.

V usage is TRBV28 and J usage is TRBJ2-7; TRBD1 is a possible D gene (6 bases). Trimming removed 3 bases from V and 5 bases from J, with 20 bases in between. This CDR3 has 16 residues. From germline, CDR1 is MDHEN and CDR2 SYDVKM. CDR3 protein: CASSFSSPIRGNEQYF. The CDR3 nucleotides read TGTGCCAGCAGTTTCTCTTCCCCCATCAGGGGCAACGAGCAGTACTTC.

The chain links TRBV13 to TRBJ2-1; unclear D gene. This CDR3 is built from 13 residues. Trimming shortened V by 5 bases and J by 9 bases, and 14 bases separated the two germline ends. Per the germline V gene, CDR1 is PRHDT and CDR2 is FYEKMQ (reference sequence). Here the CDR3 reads CASSPTPQVEQFF. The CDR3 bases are TGTGCCAGCAGCCCGACACCCCAGGTTGAGCAGTTCTTC.

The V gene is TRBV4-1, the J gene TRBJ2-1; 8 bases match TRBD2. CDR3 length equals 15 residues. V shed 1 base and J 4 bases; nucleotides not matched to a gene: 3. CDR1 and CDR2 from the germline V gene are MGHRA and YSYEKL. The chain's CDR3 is CASSQVQRGYNEQFF. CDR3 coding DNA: TGCGCCAGCAGCCAAGTCCAGCGGGGGTACAATGAGCAGTTCTTC.

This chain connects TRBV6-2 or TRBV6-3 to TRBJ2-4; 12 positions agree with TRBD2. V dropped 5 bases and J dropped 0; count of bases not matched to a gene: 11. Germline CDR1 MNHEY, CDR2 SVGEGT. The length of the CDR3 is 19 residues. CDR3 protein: CASSILTSGGLVAKNIQYF. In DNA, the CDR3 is TGTGCCAGCAGTATACTGACTAGCGGGGGTTTGGTAGCCAAAAACATTCAGTACTTC.

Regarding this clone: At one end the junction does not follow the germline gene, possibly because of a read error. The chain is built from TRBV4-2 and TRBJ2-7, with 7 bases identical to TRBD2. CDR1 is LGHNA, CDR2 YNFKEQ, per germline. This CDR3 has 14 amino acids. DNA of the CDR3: TGTGCCAGCAGTCAAGGGCTAGCGGAATACGAGCAGTACTTC. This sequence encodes CASSQGLAEYEQYF.